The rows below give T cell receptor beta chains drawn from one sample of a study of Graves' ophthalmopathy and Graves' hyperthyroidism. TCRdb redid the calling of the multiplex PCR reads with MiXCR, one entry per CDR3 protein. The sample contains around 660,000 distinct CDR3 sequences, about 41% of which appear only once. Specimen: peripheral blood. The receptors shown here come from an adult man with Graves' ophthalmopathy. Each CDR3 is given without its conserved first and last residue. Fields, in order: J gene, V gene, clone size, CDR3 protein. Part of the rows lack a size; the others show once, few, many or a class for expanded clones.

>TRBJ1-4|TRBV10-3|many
AISSTEPNEKLF
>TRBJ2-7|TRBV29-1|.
SQGVSGVQYEQY
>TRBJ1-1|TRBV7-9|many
ASSEQQGKGTEAF
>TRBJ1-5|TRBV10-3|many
AISDTGQGGNQPQH
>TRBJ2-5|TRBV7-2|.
ASSVGPEYQETQY
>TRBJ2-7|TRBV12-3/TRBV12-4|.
ASSGRTGKRGEQY
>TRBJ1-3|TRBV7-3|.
ASSPGQYSGNTIY
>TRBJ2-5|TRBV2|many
ASLRDGGQETQY
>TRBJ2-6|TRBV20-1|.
SARTNRANVLT
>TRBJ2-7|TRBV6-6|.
ASSYPGTGVYEQY
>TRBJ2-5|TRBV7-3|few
ASSQRASGRGETQY
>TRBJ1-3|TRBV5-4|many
ASSSGQGPGNTIY
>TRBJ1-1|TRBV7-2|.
ASSSGQGVEAF
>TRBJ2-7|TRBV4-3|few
ASSQEPGQGSHEQY
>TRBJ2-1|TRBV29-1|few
SVEDGLVVDEQF
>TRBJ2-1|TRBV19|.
ASSIQRGDNEQF
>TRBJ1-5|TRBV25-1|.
ASSADRYSNQPQH
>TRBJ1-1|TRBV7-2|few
ASSQEKGKGTEAF
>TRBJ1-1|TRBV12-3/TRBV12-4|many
ASSFEGAEAF
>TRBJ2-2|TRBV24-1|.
ATSDFPGELF
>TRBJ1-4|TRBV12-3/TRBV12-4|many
ASRSDSWATNEKLF
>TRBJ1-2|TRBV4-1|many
ASSQDRDYGYT
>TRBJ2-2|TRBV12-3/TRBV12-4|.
ASSPGGTLLF
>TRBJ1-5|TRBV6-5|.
ASSPNRVNQPQH
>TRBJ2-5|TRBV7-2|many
ASSIWETQY
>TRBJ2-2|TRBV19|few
ASSGPGQNTGELF
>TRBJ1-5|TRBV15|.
ATGSGRGETQH
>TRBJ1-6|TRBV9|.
VSSQQGADSPLH
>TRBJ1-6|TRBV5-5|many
ASSTDRFQNSPLH
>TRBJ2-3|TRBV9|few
ASSVGVGTRVPTDTQY
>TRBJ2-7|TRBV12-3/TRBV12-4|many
ASSLRNEQY
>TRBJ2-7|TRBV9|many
ASSVVGTGDEQY
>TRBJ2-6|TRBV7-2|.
ASSAGLGLTISGANVLT
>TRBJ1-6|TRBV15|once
ATSRDRQGSYNSPLH
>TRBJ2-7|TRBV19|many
ASSAGQLYEQY
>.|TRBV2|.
ASREWVYNEQF
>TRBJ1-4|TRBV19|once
ASSMRREKLL
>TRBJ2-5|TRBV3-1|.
ASSQGPTSGGY
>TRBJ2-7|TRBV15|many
ATSRGVAYEQY
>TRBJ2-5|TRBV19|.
AWSVGQGLSQETQY
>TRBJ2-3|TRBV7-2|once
ASSLGQRQDTQY